The clone carrying this T cell receptor (beta chain) was recorded at least ten times. No antigen is known for it. The data stem from a study of T cell repertoires in cytomegalovirus infection. Study summary: An indication of both CMV infection and matching HLA type came from public TCR beta signatures. Study outcomes and limitations: The response measured ex vivo was dominated by TCR beta clonotypes (HLA-C-restricted and CMV-specific). Carriers of CMV plus the relevant HLA were identified by cumulative public TCR beta family frequency.

MiXCR was run by TCRdb on the reads, yielding one entry per CDR3 protein. This table has 250,000 to 300,000 distinct CDR3 sequences, about a quarter appearing once. Trimming removed 5 bases from V and 2 bases from J; junction bases left unmatched: 6. The CDR3 is 15 residues long. Per the germline V gene, CDR1 is SGHTA and CDR2 is FQGNSA. This chain joins TRBV7-2 and TRBJ2-3; 8 nucleotides agree with TRBD2. The receptor was isolated from a human donor in good health (CMV status not recorded). Some clones in this sample may be carry-over from other donors' samples. Sequencing was done on a sample of PBMCs. CDR3 in amino acids: CASSLSGSDTDTQYF. The CDR3, as DNA: TGTGCCAGCAGCCTGAGCGGGAGCGACACAGATACGCAGTATTTT.